A single T cell receptor (beta chain) is shown here with its context. What it binds is not known. Using immunoSEQ multiplex PCR, the repertoire was profiled, and TCRdb retains in-frame clones only, with some absent. The sample comprises about 200,000 clones, approximately 93% of which are singletons, and over 0.95% rests with the top ten. This sample was taken from a study of T cell responses to AZD1222 COVID-19 vaccine. Study-wide results and limits: Spike-specific TCR repertoires showed rising breadth and depth after two AZD1222 doses.

Second doses at about 4 or about 12 weeks were pooled. Germline trimming cut 7 bases from V and 1 base from J; bases unmatched to any gene: 9. The CDR3 extends over 15 amino acids. Germline loops: CDR1 SEHNR, CDR2 FQNEAQ (reference sequence). The source is an adult who received the AZD1222 COVID-19 vaccine. The specimen was peripheral blood, collected 28 days after the second AZD1222 dose. The J gene is TRBJ2-5, the V gene TRBV7-9; 7 bases map to TRBD1. The chain's CDR3 is CASINTGQIQETQYF. CDR3 bases: TGTGCCAGCATCAATACGGGACAGATCCAAGAGACCCAGTACTTC.